The TCR beta chain under discussion was sequenced for a study of blood T cell repertoires in COVID-19. Original processing notes: The authors estimated nucleated cell counts from reference gene primer amplification. Method: immunoSEQ multiplex PCR; TCRdb's copy keeps in-frame clones and lacks some. The V and J calls and clone size were taken over from that table, and D and trimming were inferred from the DNA. The sample contains 150,000 to 180,000 clones, approximately 80% of which appear only once. In its sample, this clone was seen once. This clonotype was obtained from a woman aged 60-75 years with COVID-19, enrolled during active disease. The sequencing sample was made of peripheral blood.

The CDR3 region has the DNA TGTGCCAGTAGTGCCCCGGGACACGATGAAGCTTTCTTT. Protein: CASSAPGHDEAFF. This chain uses TRBV19 with TRBJ1-1, with D perhaps TRBD1 (6 bases). The V gene's germline CDR1 is LNHDA and CDR2 SQIVND (reference sequence). The germline V and J ends were trimmed by 5 bases and 7 bases, with 14 bases remaining between them. CDR3 length equals 13 residues.